This T cell receptor beta chain was observed in a study of blood T cell repertoires in COVID-19. Libraries were prepared by immunoSEQ multiplex PCR; TCRdb keeps only in-frame clonotypes and omits some of them. The data show 300,000 to 350,000 clones, 87% seen once. The sequencing input was peripheral blood. The sequence came from a man aged 25 to 40 with COVID-19, enrolled during active disease.

In DNA, the CDR3 is TGTGCCAGCAGTTTTACAGGGGGAAACACCATATATTTT. Its protein is CASSFTGGNTIYF. The V call is TRBV6-5, the J call TRBJ1-3, with D perhaps TRBD1 (6 bases). V lost 4 bases to trimming and J lost 4 bases, with 8 bases between them. The CDR3 totals 13 residues. The germline V gene encodes CDR1 MNHEY and CDR2 SVGAGI.